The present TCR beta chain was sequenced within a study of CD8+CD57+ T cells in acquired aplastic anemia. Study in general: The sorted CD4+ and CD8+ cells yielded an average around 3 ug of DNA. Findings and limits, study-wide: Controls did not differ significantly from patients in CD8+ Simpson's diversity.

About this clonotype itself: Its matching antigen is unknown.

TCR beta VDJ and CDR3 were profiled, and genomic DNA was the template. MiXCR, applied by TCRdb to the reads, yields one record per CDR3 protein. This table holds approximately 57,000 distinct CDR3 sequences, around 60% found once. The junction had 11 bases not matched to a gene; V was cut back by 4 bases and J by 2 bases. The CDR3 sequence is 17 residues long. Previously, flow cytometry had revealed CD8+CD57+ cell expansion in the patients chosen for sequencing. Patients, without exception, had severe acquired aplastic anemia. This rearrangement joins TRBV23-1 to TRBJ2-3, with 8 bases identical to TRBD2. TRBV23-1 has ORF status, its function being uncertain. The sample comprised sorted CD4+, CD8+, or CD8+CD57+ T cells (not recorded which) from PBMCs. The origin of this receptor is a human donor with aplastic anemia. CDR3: CASSLSGGERVTDTQYF. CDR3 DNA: TGCGCCAGCAGTCTCTCCGGGGGGGAGAGAGTCACAGATACGCAGTATTTT.